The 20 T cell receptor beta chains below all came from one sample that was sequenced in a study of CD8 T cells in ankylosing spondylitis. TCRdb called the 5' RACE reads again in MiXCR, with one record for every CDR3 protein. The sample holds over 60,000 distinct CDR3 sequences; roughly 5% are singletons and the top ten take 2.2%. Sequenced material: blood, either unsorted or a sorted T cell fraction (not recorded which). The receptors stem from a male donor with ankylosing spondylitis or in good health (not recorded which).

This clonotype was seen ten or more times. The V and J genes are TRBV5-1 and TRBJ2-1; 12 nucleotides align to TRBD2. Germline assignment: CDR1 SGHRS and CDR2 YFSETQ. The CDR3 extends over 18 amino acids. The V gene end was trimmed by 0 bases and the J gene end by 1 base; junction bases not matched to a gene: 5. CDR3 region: CASSLATSGGLSYNEQFF. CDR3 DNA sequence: TGCGCCAGCAGCTTGGCGACTAGCGGGGGCCTATCCTACAATGAGCAGTTCTTC.

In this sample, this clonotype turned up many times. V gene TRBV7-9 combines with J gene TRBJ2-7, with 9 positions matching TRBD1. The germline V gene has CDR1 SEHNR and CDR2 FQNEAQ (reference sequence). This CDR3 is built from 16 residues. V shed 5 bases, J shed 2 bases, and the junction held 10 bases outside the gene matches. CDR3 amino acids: CASSVSKRTGAYEQYF. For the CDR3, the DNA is TGTGCCAGCAGCGTCTCTAAGAGGACAGGGGCCTACGAGCAGTACTTC.

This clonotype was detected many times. The CDR3 DNA reads TGTGCCAGCATCAGGACAGGGAACACCGGGGAGCTGTTTTTT. Amino acids: CASIRTGNTGELFF. This chain uses TRBV28 with TRBJ2-2, with 7 bases fitting TRBD1. Germline V CDR1 and CDR2: MDHEN, SYDVKM. The CDR3 consists of 14 residues. The V and J ends lost 7 bases and 1 base, in that order; junction bases with no gene match: 3. The full variable domain, in which reference TRBV28 and TRBJ2-2 provide the parts outside the CDR3, is DVKVTQSSRYLVKRTGEKVFLECVQDMDHENMFWYRQDPGLGLRLIYFSYDVKMKEKGDIPEGYSVSREKKERFSLILESASTNQTSMYLCASIRTGNTGELFFGEGSRLTVL.

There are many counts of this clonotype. In DNA form, the CDR3 reads TGTGCCAGCAGTCCCCTTGTTGGGGGGACCCAAGATCAGCCCCAGCATTTT. Protein product: CASSPLVGGTQDQPQHF. The gene calls are TRBV28 and TRBJ1-5, with D possibly being TRBD1 (5 bases). The CDR3 loop spans 17 amino acids. V gave up 5 bases and J gave up 5 bases, with 22 bases separating them. Germline CDR1 MDHEN, CDR2 SYDVKM.

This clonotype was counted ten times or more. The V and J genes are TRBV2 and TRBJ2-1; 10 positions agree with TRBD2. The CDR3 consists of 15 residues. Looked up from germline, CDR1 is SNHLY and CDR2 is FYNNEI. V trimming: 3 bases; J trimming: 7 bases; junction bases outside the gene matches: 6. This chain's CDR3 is CASSDLAGGRNEQFF. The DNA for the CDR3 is TGTGCCAGCAGTGACTTAGCGGGGGGTCGAAATGAGCAGTTCTTC.

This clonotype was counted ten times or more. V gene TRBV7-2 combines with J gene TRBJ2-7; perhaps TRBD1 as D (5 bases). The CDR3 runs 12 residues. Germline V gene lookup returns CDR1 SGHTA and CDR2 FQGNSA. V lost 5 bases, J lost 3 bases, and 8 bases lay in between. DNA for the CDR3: TGTGCCAGCAGCACTGACAGCTACGAGCAGTACTTC. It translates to CASSTDSYEQYF.

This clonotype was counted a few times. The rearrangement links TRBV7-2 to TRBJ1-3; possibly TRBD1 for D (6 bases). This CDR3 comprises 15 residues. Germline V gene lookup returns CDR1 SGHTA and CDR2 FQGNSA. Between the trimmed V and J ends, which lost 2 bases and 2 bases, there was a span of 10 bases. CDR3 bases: TGTGCCAGCAGCTTACGAGCAGGGGCTGGAAACACCATATATTTT. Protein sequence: CASSLRAGAGNTIYF.

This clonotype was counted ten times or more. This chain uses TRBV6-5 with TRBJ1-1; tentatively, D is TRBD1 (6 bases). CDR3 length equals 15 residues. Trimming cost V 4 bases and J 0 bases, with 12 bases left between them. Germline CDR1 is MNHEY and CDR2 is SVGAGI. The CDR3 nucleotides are TGTGCCAGCAGTTCTACCGGGGGGCTGAACACTGAAGCTTTCTTT. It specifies CASSSTGGLNTEAFF.

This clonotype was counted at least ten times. The DNA of the CDR3 is TGTGCCAGCAGCCGTGGGGGGGATATCGAAAAACTGTTTTTT. It specifies CASSRGGDIEKLFF. The gene calls are TRBV27 and TRBJ1-4; tentatively, D is TRBD1 (5 bases). This CDR3 contains 14 residues. The germline CDR1 and CDR2 sequences are MNHEY and SMNVEV (reference sequence). Trimming removed 6 bases from V and 8 bases from J, with 16 bases in between.

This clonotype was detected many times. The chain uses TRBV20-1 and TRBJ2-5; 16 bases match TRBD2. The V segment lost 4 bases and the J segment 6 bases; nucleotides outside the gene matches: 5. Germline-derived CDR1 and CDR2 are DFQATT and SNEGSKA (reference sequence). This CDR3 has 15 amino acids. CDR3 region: CSAKGLAGGPQTQYF. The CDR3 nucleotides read TGCAGTGCTAAGGGACTAGCGGGGGGGCCACAGACCCAGTACTTC.

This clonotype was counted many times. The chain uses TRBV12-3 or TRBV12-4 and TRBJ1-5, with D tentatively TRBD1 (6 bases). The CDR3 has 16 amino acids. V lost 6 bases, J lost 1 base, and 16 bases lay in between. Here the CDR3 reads CASSWGYGQSNQPQHF. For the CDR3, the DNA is TGTGCCAGCAGCTGGGGCTACGGACAGAGCAATCAGCCCCAGCATTTT.

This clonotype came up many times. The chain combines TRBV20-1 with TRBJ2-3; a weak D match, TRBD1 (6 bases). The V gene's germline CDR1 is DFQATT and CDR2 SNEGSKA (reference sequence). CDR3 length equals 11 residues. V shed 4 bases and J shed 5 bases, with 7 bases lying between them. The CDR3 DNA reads TGCAGTGCTACAGGGGAAGATACGCAGTATTTT. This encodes CSATGEDTQYF.

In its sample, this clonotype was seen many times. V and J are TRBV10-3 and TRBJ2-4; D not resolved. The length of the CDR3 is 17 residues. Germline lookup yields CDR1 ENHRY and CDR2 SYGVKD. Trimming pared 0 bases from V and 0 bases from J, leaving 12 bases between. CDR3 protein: CAISESGSSIAKNIQYF. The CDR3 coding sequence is TGTGCCATCAGTGAGTCGGGCTCAAGTATAGCCAAAAACATTCAGTACTTC.

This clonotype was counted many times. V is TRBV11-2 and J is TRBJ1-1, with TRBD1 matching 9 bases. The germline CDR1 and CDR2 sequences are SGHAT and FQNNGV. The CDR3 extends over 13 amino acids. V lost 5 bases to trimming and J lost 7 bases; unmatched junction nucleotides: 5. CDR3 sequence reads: CASSARTGDEAFF. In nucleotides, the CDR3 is TGTGCCAGCAGCGCCCGGACAGGGGATGAAGCTTTCTTT.

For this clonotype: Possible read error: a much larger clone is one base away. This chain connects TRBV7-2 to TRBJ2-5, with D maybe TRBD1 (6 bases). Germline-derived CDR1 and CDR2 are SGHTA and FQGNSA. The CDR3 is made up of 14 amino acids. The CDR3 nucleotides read TGTGCCAGCAACTTAGTGGGGGCTGAAGAGACCCAGTACTTC. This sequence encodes CASNLVGAEETQYF.

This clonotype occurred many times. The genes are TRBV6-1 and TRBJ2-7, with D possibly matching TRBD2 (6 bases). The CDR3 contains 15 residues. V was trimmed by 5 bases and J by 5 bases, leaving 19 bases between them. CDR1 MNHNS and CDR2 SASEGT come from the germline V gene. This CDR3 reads CASSLQDGGPDEQYF. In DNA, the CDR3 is TGTGCCAGCAGTCTTCAGGACGGGGGTCCCGACGAGCAGTACTTC.

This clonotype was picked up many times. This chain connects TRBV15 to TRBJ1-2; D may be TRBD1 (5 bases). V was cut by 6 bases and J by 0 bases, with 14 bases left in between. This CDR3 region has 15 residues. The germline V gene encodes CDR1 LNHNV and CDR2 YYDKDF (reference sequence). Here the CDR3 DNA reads TGTGCCACCAGGCCGGGACGGGATGCTAACTATGGCTACACCTTC. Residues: CATRPGRDANYGYTF.

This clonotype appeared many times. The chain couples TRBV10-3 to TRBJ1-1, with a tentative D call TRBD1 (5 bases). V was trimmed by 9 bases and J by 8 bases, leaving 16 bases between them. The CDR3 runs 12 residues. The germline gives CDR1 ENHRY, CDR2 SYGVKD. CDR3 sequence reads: CAIGPGTPEAFF. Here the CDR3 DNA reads TGTGCCATTGGGCCTGGGACCCCAGAAGCTTTCTTT.

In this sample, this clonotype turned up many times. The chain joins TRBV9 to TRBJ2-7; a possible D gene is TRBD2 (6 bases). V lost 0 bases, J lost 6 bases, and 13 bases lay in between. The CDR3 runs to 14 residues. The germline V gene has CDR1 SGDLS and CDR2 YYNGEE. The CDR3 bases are TGTGCCAGCAGCGTAGATGTAACCGGGGGCGAGCAGTACTTC. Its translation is CASSVDVTGGEQYF.

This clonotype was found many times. CDR3 nucleotide sequence: TGCGCCAGCAGCCAAGAGACAGACCTCTCCTACAATGAGCAGTTCTTC. Translating gives CASSQETDLSYNEQFF. V usage is TRBV5-1 and J usage is TRBJ2-1; D possibly corresponds to TRBD1 (5 bases). This CDR3 spans 16 amino acids. The V and J ends lost 4 bases and 0 bases respectively, with 14 bases between them. From germline, CDR1 is SGHRS and CDR2 YFSETQ.